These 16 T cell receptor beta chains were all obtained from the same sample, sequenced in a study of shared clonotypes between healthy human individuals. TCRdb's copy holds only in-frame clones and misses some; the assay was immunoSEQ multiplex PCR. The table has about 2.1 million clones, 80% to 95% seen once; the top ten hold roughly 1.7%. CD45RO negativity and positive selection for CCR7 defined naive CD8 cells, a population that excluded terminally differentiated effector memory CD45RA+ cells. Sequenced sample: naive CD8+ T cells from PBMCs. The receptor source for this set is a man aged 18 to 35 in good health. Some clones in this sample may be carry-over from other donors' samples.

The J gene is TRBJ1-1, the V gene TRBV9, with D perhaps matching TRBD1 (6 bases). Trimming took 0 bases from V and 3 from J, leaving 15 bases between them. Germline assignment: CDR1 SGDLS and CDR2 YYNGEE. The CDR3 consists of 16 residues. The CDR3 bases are TGTGCCAGCAGCGTAGTGGGGGGCGCGATAGACACTGAAGCTTTCTTT. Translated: CASSVVGGAIDTEAFF.

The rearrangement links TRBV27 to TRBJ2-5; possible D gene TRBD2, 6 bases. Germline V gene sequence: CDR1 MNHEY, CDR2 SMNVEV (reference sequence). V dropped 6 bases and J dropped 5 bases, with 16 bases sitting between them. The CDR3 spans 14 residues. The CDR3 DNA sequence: TGTGCCAGCAGCCCCGTTGAGGGAGGTGAGACCCAGTACTTC. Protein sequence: CASSPVEGGETQYF.

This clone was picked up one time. In DNA, the CDR3 is TGTGCCAGCAGCTCCTTTTCCTCTCAGTACTTC. Translation gives CASSSFSSQYF. The J gene is TRBJ2-7, the V gene TRBV7-8; D gene unclear. This CDR3 contains 11 residues. V was cut by 4 bases and J by 10 bases, with 11 bases left in between. Germline lookup yields CDR1 SGHVS and CDR2 FQNEAQ.

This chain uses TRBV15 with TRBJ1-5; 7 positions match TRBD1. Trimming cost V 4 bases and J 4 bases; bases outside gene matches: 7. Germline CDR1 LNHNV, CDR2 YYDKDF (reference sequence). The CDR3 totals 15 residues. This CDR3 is CATSIRDSKNQPQHF. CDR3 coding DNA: TGTGCCACCAGCATCAGGGACAGTAAAAATCAGCCCCAGCATTTT.

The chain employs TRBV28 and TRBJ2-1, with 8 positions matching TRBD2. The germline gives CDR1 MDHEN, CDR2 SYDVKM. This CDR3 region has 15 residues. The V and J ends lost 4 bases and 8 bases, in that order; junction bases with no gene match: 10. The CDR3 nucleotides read TGTGCCAGCAGTTCGGGACTAGGACTCAACGATGAGCAGTTCTTC. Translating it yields CASSSGLGLNDEQFF.

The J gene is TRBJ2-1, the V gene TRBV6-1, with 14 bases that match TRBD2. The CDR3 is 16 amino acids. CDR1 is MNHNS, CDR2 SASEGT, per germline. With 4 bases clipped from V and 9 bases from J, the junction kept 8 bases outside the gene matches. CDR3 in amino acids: CASSVRLAGGFGEQFF. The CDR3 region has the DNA TGTGCCAGCAGTGTAAGACTAGCGGGAGGGTTTGGTGAGCAGTTCTTC.

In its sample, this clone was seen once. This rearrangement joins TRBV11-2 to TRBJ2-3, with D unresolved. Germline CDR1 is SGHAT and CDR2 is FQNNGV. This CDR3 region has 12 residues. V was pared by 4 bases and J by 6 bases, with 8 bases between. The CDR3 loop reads CASSYLRDTQYF. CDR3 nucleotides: TGTGCCAGCAGCTACCTCAGGGATACGCAGTATTTT.

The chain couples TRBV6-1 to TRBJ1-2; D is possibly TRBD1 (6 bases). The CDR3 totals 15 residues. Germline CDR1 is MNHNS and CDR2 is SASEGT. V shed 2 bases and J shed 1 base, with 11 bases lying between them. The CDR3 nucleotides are TGTGCCAGCAGTGAAAGGACAGCTTTTAACTATGGCTACACCTTC. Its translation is CASSERTAFNYGYTF.

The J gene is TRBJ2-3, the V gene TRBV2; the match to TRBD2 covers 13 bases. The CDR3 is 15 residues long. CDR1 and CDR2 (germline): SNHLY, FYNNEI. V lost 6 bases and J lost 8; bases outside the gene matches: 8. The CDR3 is CASRGGTSGKSTQYF. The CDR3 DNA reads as TGTGCCAGCAGGGGGGGGACTAGCGGGAAGAGTACGCAGTATTTT.

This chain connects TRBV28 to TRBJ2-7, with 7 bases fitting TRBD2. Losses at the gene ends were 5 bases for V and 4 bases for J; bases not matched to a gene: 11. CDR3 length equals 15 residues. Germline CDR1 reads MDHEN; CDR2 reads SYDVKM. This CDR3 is CASSPYLAEKYEQYF. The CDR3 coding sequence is TGTGCCAGCAGTCCCTACCTAGCGGAAAAATACGAGCAGTACTTC.

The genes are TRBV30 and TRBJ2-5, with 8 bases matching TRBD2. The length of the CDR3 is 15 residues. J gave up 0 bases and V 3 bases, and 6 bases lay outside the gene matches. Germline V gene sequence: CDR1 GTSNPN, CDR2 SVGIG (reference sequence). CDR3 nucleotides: TGTGCCTGGAGGGCGACTAGCGTGTACCAAGAGACCCAGTACTTC. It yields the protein CAWRATSVYQETQYF. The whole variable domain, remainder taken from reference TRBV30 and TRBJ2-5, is SQTIHQWPATLVQPVGSPLSLECTVEGTSNPNLYWYRQAAGRGLQLLFYSVGIGQISSEVPQNLSASRPQDRQFILSSKKLLLSDSGFYLCAWRATSVYQETQYFGPGTRLLVL.

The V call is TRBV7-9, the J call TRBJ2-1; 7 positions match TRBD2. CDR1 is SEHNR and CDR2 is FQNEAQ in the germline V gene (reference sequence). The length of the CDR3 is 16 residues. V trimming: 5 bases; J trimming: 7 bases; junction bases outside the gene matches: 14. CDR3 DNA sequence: TGTGCCAGCAGCCCGACTAGCACCAGGCCGGGGAATGAGCAGTTCTTC. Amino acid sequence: CASSPTSTRPGNEQFF.

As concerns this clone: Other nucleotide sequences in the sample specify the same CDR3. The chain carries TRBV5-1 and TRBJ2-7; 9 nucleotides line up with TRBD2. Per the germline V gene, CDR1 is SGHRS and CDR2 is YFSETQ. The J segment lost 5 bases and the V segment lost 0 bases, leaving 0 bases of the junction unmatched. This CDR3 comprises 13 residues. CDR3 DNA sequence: TGCGCCAGCAGCTTGGGCGGGGGGGACGAGCAGTACTTC. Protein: CASSLGGGDEQYF.

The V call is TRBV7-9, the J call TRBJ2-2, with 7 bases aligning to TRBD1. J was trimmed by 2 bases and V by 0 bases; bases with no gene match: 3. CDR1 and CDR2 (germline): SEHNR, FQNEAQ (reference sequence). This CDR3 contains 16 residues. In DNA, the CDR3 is TGTGCCAGCAGCTTAGCAGGGGGCAAAAACACCGGGGAGCTGTTTTTT. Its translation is CASSLAGGKNTGELFF.

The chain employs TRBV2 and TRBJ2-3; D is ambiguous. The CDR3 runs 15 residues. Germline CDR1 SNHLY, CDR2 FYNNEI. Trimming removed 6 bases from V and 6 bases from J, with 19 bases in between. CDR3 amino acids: CASSQPEPRSDTQYF. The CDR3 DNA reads TGTGCCAGCAGCCAACCAGAACCCCGGTCGGATACGCAGTATTTT.

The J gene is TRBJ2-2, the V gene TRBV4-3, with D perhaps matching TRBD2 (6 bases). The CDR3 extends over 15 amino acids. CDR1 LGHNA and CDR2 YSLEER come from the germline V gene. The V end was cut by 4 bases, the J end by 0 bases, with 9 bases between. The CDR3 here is CASSPRGTNTGELFF. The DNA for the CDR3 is TGCGCCAGCAGCCCTCGGGGGACGAACACCGGGGAGCTGTTTTTT.